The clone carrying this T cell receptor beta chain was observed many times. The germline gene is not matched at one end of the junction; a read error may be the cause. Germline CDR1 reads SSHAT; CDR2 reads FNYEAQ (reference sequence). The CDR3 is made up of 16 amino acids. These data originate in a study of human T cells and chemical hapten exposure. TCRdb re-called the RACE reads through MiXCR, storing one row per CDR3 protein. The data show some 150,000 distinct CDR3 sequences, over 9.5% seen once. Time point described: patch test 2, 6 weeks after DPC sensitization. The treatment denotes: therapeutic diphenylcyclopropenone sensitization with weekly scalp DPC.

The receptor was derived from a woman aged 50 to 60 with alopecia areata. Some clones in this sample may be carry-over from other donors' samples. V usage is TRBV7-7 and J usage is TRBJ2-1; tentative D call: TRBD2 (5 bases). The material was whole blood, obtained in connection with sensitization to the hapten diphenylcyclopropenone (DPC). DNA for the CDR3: TGTGCTAGCAGCTCCACCCCAACTCGGGGCTACAATGAGCAGTTCTTC. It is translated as CASSSTPTRGYNEQFF. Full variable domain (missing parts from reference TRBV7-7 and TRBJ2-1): GAGVSQSPRYKVTKRGQDVTLRCDPISSHATLYWYQQALGQGPEFLTYFNYEAQPDKSGLPSDRFSAERPEGSISTLTIQRTEQRDSAMYRCASSSTPTRGYNEQFFGPGTRLTVL.